These 20 T cell receptor beta chains were sequenced from one sample in a study of OX40 agonist ivuxolimab in advanced cancers. The library was built by means of the immunoSEQ multiplex PCR assay. The source is immuneACCESS, and TCRdb retained only in-frame sequences with V and J called. Part of the clones is not carried over; for the studies checked, unresolved V genes explain less than half of this, and the remainder is unexplained. Counted in this sample were 55,000 to 80,000 clones; approximately 89% of them appeared once. Roughly 2% of the sample belongs to the ten largest clones. Sequencing used CD4+ or CD8+ T cells sorted from blood, obtained in a trial of the OX40 agonist ivuxolimab. The receptor set was obtained from an adult with an advanced solid tumor such as melanoma, head and neck, liver or kidney cancer.

Notes on this clone: This specimen includes other DNA sequences encoding the same CDR3. The chain uses TRBV5-6 and TRBJ2-7; maybe TRBD2 (7 bases). The CDR3 runs to 13 residues. Trimming took 4 bases from V and 7 from J, leaving 15 bases between them. Germline V gene data show CDR1 as SGHDT and CDR2 as YYEEEE. This chain's CDR3 is CASSLRTAGEQYF. CDR3 nucleotides: TGTGCCAGCAGCCTGCGGACAGCGGGAGAGCAGTACTTC.

The chain uses TRBV18 and TRBJ2-5, with D perhaps matching TRBD1 (6 bases). This CDR3 has 13 amino acids. The germline CDR1 and CDR2 sequences are KGHSH and LQKENI. V lost 8 bases and J lost 5, with 15 bases in between. The DNA for the CDR3 is TGTGCCAGCACCAAACAGGGCGGGGAGACCCAGTACTTC. This translates into CASTKQGGETQYF.

The chain is built from TRBV6-1 and TRBJ1-2; D call uncertain. This CDR3 region has 11 residues. Germline CDR1 MNHNS, CDR2 SASEGT. V lost 6 bases, J lost 5 bases, and 7 bases lay in between. DNA for the CDR3: TGTGCCAGCAGCCTCGAATATGGCTACACCTTC. Translating it yields CASSLEYGYTF.

This chain uses TRBV23-1 with TRBJ2-7, with TRBD1 matching 8 bases. TRBV23-1 carries the ORF label, with uncertain function. V dropped 6 bases and J dropped 3; count of bases not matched to a gene: 16. The CDR3 sequence is 17 residues long. CDR3 sequence: CASRTDFSTGGRYEQYF. CDR3 DNA: TGCGCCAGCAGGACCGATTTCTCTACAGGGGGTCGCTACGAGCAGTACTTC.

This chain joins TRBV15 and TRBJ2-7; no definite D call. The germline V and J ends were trimmed by 5 bases and 0 bases, with 8 bases remaining between them. Germline CDR1 is LNHNV and CDR2 is YYDKDF (reference sequence). This CDR3 comprises 13 residues. Here the CDR3 DNA reads TGTGCCACCAGCCAGACGAGCTCCTACGAGCAGTACTTC. This sequence encodes CATSQTSSYEQYF.

The CDR3, as DNA: TGTGCCAGCAGTGTGGGACAGGGGGACTATGGCTACACCTTC. Amino acids: CASSVGQGDYGYTF. V is TRBV6-1 and J is TRBJ1-2; 11 bases line up with TRBD1. In germline, CDR1 is MNHNS, CDR2 SASEGT. Unmatched junction bases numbered 1, after V lost 4 bases and J lost 3 bases. This CDR3 region has 14 residues.

V gene TRBV29-1 combines with J gene TRBJ2-7; a weak D match, TRBD1 (6 bases). This CDR3 contains 14 residues. From germline, CDR1 is SQVTM and CDR2 ANQGSEA. Trimming pared 4 bases from V and 0 bases from J, leaving 13 bases between. The CDR3 is CSVAPGVGSYEQYF. Here the CDR3 DNA reads TGCAGCGTTGCCCCAGGGGTTGGCTCCTACGAGCAGTACTTC.

In this sample, this clone turned up a few times. The CDR3 loop is CASRTTGNQPQHF. The CDR3 DNA reads TGTGCCAGCAGGACTACAGGGAATCAGCCCCAGCATTTT. The rearrangement links TRBV2 to TRBJ1-5; D may be TRBD1 (6 bases). The CDR3 has 13 residues. Between the trimmed V and J ends, which lost 6 bases and 4 bases, there was a span of 10 bases. The germline V gene encodes CDR1 SNHLY and CDR2 FYNNEI.

This chain joins TRBV18 and TRBJ1-5; D uncertain. The CDR3 covers 12 residues. Trimming removed 3 bases from V and 2 bases from J, with 2 bases in between. Germline CDR1 and CDR2: KGHSH and LQKENI. The DNA for the CDR3 is TGTGCCAGCTCACCGGGCAATCAGCCCCAGCATTTT. The encoded protein is CASSPGNQPQHF. The full variable domain, in which reference TRBV18 and TRBJ1-5 provide the parts outside the CDR3, is NAGVMQNPRHLVRRRGQEARLRCSPMKGHSHVYWYRQLPEEGLKFMVYLQKENIIDESGMPKERFSAEFPKEGPSILRIQQVVRGDSAAYFCASSPGNQPQHFGDGTRLSIL.

The chain recombines TRBV27 with TRBJ2-7, with TRBD1 as a possible D gene (5 bases). CDR3 length equals 13 residues. V was pared by 2 bases and J by 2 bases, with 7 bases between. CDR1 and CDR2 (germline): MNHEY, SMNVEV (reference sequence). The CDR3 region is CASSLRGTYEQYF. The CDR3 DNA reads TGTGCCAGCAGTTTAAGGGGAACCTACGAGCAGTACTTC.

This clone showed up just a few times. The V gene is TRBV11-2, the J gene TRBJ1-6; possibly TRBD1 for D (6 bases). The germline V gene encodes CDR1 SGHAT and CDR2 FQNNGV. The CDR3 loop spans 17 amino acids. Between the trimmed V and J ends, which lost 5 bases and 0 bases, there was a span of 14 bases. CDR3 in DNA: TGTGCCAGCAGCCCGAGGGGGGGGGTCTCCTATAATTCACCCCTCCACTTT. This gives the protein CASSPRGGVSYNSPLHF.

CDR3 DNA sequence: TGTGCCAGCAGCCAAGTGGGTAGCGGGAGCTCCTACAATGAGCAGTTCTTC. It yields the protein CASSQVGSGSSYNEQFF. V gene TRBV4-2 combines with J gene TRBJ2-1; 9 bases are shared with TRBD2. Germline V gene data show CDR1 as LGHNA and CDR2 as YNFKEQ. The ends lost 1 base at V and 0 bases at J; junction bases unmatched: 4. The CDR3 contains 17 residues.

The V call is TRBV5-5, the J call TRBJ1-5; the match to TRBD1 covers 10 bases. V lost 4 bases to trimming and J lost 6 bases; unmatched junction nucleotides: 1. Germline values: CDR1 SGHKS, CDR2 YYEKEE (reference sequence). CDR3 length equals 13 residues. Here the CDR3 reads CASSRDRGQPQHF. The CDR3 bases are TGTGCCAGCAGCCGGGACAGGGGTCAGCCCCAGCATTTT.

The chain uses TRBV28 and TRBJ1-5, with D unresolved. V lost 2 bases and J 2 bases, leaving 7 bases between the germline ends. This CDR3 region has 14 residues. The germline gives CDR1 MDHEN, CDR2 SYDVKM. The CDR3, as DNA: TGTGCCAGCAGTTTACCGTTGGGCAATCAGCCCCAGCATTTT. Amino acids: CASSLPLGNQPQHF. The full variable domain, with the rest looked up from reference TRBV28 and TRBJ1-5, is DVKVTQSSRYLVKRTGEKVFLECVQDMDHENMFWYRQDPGLGLRLIYFSYDVKMKEKGDIPEGYSVSREKKERFSLILESASTNQTSMYLCASSLPLGNQPQHFGDGTRLSIL.

The chain employs TRBV4-1 and TRBJ1-1, with 7 bases aligning to TRBD1. Germline-derived CDR1 and CDR2 are MGHRA and YSYEKL. With 4 bases clipped from V and 6 bases from J, the junction kept 2 bases outside the gene matches. The CDR3 covers 12 residues. The DNA of the CDR3 is TGCGCCAGCAGCCCCGACAGGGCTGAAGCTTTCTTT. Its protein product is CASSPDRAEAFF.

This chain uses TRBV29-1 with TRBJ2-2; D ambiguous. V lost 6 bases, J lost 7 bases, and 9 bases lay in between. The CDR3 loop spans 11 amino acids. Germline V gives CDR1 SQVTM, CDR2 ANQGSEA. Written as DNA, the CDR3 is TGCAGCGTGACAAGAGGCGGGGAGCTGTTTTTT. Translated: CSVTRGGELFF.

As DNA, the CDR3 is TGTGCCAGCAGCGCCACACCGGGACAGGGAGCTGGGGCCAACGTCCTGACTTTC. Amino acid sequence: CASSATPGQGAGANVLTF. The rearrangement joins TRBV9 to TRBJ2-6; TRBD1 aligns across 9 bases. This CDR3 comprises 18 residues. The germline CDR1 and CDR2 sequences are SGDLS and YYNGEE. The junction had 9 bases not matched to a gene; V was cut back by 3 bases and J by 2 bases.

The V and J genes are TRBV7-8 and TRBJ2-7, with TRBD2 matching over 10 bases. Germline CDR1 reads SGHVS; CDR2 reads FQNEAQ. V shed 5 bases, J shed 3 bases, and the junction held 4 bases outside the gene matches. The CDR3 runs 14 residues. As DNA, the CDR3 is TGTGCCAGCAGCCACCGGACTAGCGGCTACGAGCAGTACTTC. Its protein is CASSHRTSGYEQYF.

To note about this clone: A much larger clone lies one base from this, so it may be a read error. The chain uses TRBV5-6 and TRBJ1-2; a weak D match, TRBD1 (5 bases). Trimming pared 0 bases from V and 2 bases from J, leaving 5 bases between. The CDR3 loop spans 13 amino acids. Per the germline V gene, CDR1 is SGHDT and CDR2 is YYEEEE. This chain's CDR3 is CASSLAGNYGYTF. In DNA form, the CDR3 reads TGTGCCAGCAGCTTGGCAGGGAACTATGGCTACACCTTC.

The rearrangement uses TRBV5-6 and TRBJ1-2; the D is unclear. The CDR3 runs to 12 residues. Germline V gene lookup returns CDR1 SGHDT and CDR2 YYEEEE. The V gene lost 4 bases and the J gene lost 2 bases, with 6 bases spanning the gap. CDR3 DNA sequence: TGTGCCAGCAGCGCGGGGAACTATGGCTACACCTTC. Translated: CASSAGNYGYTF.